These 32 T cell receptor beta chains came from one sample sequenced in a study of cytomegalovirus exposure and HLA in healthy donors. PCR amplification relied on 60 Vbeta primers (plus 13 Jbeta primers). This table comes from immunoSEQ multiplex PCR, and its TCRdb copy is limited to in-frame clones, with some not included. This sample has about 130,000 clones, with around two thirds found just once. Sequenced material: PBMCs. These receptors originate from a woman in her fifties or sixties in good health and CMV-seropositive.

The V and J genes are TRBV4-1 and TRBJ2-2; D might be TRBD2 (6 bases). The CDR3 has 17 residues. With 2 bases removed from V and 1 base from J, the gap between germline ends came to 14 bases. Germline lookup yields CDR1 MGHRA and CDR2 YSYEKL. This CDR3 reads CASSQLSGNWNTGELFF. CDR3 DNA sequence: TGCGCCAGCAGCCAACTTAGCGGAAATTGGAACACCGGGGAGCTGTTTTTT.

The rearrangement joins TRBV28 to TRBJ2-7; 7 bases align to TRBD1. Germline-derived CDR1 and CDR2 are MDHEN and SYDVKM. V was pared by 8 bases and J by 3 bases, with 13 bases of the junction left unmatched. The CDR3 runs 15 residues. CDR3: CASFSQGDRDYEQYF. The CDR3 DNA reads TGTGCCAGCTTCTCCCAGGGCGACAGGGACTACGAGCAGTACTTC. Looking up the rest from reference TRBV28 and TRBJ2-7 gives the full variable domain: DVKVTQSSRYLVKRTGEKVFLECVQDMDHENMFWYRQDPGLGLRLIYFSYDVKMKEKGDIPEGYSVSREKKERFSLILESASTNQTSMYLCASFSQGDRDYEQYFGPGTRLTVT.

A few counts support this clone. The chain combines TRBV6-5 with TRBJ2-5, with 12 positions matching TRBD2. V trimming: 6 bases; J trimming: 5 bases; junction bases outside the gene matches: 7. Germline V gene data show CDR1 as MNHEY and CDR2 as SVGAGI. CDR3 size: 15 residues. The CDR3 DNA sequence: TGTGCCAGCAGCTTGACTAGCGGGAGTGGGGAGACCCAGTACTTC. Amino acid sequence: CASSLTSGSGETQYF.

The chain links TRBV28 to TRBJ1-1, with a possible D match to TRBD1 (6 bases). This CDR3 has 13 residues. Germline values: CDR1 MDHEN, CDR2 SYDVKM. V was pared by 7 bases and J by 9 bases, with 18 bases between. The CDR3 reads CASTPSPQGKAFF. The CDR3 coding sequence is TGTGCCAGCACTCCATCCCCGCAGGGGAAAGCTTTCTTT.

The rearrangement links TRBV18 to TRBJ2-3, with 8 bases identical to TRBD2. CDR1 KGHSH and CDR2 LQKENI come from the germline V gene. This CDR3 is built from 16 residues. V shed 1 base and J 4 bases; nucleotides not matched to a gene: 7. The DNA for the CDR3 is TGTGCCAGCTCACCACTGGGAGCTAGCGGGTCAGATACGCAGTATTTT. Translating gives CASSPLGASGSDTQYF.

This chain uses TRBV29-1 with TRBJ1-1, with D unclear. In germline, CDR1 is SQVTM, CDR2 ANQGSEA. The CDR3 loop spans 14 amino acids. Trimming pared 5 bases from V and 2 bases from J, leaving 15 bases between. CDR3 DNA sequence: TGCAGCGTTCCCCCGGCGGGGATAAACACTGAAGCTTTCTTT. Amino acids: CSVPPAGINTEAFF.

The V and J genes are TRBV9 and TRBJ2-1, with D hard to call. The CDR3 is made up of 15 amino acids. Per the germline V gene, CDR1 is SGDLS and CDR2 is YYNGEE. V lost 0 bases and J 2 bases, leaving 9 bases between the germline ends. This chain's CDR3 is CASSVAGITYNEQFF. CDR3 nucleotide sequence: TGTGCCAGCAGCGTAGCGGGTATTACCTACAATGAGCAGTTCTTC.

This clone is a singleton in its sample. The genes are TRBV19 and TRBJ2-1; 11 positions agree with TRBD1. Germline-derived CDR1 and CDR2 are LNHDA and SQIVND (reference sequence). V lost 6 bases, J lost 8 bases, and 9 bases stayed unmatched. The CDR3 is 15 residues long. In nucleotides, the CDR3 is TGTGCCAGTAGCCCAACGGACAGGGGGCGGCATGAGCAGTTCTTC. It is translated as CASSPTDRGRHEQFF.

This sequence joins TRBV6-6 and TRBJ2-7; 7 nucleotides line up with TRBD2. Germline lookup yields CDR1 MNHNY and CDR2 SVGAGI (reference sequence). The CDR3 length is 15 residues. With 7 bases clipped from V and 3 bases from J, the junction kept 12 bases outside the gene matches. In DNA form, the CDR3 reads TGTGCCAGCACCTCAAGAGCGGGACCAAACTACGAGCAGTACTTC. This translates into CASTSRAGPNYEQYF.

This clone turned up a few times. DNA for the CDR3: TGTGCCAGCAGCTCTGACAGTAGGGGGGGTTCCGGGGAGCTGTTTTTT. Its translation: CASSSDSRGGSGELFF. The rearrangement joins TRBV28 to TRBJ2-2, with D possibly being TRBD2 (7 bases). The germline gives CDR1 MDHEN, CDR2 SYDVKM. The CDR3 has 16 residues. V dropped 6 bases and J dropped 6 bases, with 20 bases sitting between them.

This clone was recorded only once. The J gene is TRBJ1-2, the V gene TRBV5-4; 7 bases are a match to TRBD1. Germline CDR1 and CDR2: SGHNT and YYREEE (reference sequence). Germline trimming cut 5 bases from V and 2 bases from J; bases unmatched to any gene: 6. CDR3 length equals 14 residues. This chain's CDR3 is CASRPGTDNYGYTF. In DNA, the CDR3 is TGTGCCAGCAGACCCGGGACAGACAACTATGGCTACACCTTC.

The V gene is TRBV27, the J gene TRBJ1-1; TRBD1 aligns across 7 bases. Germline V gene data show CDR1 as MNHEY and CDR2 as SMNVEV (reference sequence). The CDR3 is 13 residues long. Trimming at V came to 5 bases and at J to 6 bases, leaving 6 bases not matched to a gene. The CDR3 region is CASSLRQGSEAFF. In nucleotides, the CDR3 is TGTGCCAGCAGTCTTCGACAGGGATCTGAAGCTTTCTTT.

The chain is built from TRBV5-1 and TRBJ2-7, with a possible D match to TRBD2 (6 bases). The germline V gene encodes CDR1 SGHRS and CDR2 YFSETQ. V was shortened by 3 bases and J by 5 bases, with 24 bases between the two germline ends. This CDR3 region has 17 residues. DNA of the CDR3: TGCGCCAGCAGCTCCGCCTCGACGGGACTCATGTCCCACGAGCAGTACTTC. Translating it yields CASSSASTGLMSHEQYF.

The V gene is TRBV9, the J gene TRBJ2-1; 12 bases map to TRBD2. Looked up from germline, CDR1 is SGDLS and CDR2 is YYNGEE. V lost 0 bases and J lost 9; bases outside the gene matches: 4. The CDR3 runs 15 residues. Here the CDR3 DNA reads TGTGCCAGCAGCGTAGTGTCTAGCGGGAGGGCTGAGCAGTTCTTC. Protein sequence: CASSVVSSGRAEQFF.

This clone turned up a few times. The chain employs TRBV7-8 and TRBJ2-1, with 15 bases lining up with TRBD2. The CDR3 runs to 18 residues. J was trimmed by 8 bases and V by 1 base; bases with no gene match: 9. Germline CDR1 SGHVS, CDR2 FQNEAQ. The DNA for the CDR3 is TGTGCCAGCAGCTTAGGCCCCCGGACTAGCGGGAGGGTAGATGAGCAGTTCTTC. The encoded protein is CASSLGPRTSGRVDEQFF.

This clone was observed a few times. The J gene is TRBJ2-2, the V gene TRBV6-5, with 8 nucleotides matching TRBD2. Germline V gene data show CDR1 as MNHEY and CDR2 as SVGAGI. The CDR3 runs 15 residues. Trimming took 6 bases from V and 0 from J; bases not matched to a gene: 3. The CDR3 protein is CASRTAGANTGELFF. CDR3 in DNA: TGTGCCAGCAGAACAGCGGGAGCGAACACCGGGGAGCTGTTTTTT.

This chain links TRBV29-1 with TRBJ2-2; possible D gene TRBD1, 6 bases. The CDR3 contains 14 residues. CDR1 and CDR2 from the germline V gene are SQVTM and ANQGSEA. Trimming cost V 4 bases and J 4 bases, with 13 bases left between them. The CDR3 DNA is TGCAGCGTTGGAACAGGACAGTCCACCGGGGAGCTGTTTTTT. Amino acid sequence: CSVGTGQSTGELFF.

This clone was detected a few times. The CDR3 region has the DNA TGTGCCAGCAGCCAAAGCACGATTCAGCCCCAGCATTTT. This sequence encodes CASSQSTIQPQHF. The J gene is TRBJ1-5, the V gene TRBV2, with D uncertain. Trimming took 6 bases from V and 6 from J, leaving 12 bases between them. CDR3 length: 13 amino acids. Germline values: CDR1 SNHLY, CDR2 FYNNEI. The full variable domain, its missing parts supplied by reference TRBV2 and TRBJ1-5, is EPEVTQTPSHQVTQMGQEVILRCVPISNHLYFYWYRQILGQKVEFLVSFYNNEISEKSEIFDDQFSVERPDGSNFTLKIRSTKLEDSAMYFCASSQSTIQPQHFGDGTRLSIL.

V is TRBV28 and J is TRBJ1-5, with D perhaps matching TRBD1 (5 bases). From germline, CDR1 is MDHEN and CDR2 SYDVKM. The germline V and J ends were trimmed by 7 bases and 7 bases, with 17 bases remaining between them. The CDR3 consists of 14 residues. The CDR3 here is CASIGGGVEQPQHF. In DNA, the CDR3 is TGTGCCAGCATCGGGGGGGGTGTTGAACAGCCCCAGCATTTT.

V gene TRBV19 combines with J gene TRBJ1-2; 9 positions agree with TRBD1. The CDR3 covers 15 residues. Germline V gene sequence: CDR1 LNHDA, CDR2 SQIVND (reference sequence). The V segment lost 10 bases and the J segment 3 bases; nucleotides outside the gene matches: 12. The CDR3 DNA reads TGTGCCACCGTGGACAGGGGAGGTGGTTACTATGGCTACACCTTC. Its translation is CATVDRGGGYYGYTF.

The DNA of the CDR3 is TGCGCCAGCAGCTTTAACAGGGCCTCTGGAAACACCATATATTTT. This codes for CASSFNRASGNTIYF. The chain is built from TRBV5-1 and TRBJ1-3, with a weak D call TRBD1 (6 bases). Per the germline V gene, CDR1 is SGHRS and CDR2 is YFSETQ. CDR3 length: 15 amino acids. V lost 2 bases and J 0 bases, leaving 9 bases between the germline ends.

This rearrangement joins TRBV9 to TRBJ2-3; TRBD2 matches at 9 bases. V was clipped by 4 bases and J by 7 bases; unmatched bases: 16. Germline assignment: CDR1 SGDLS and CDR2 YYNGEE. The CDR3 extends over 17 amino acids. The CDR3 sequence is CASSNRAGGMIQNTQYF. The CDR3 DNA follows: TGTGCCAGCAGCAATAGAGCGGGAGGTATGATACAAAATACGCAGTATTTT.

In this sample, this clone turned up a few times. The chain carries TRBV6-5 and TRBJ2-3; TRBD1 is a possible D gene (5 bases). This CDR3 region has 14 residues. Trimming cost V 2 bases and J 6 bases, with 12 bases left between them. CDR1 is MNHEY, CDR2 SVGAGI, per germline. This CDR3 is CASSYGQGTDTQYF. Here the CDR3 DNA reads TGTGCCAGCAGTTACGGTCAGGGAACCGATACGCAGTATTTT.

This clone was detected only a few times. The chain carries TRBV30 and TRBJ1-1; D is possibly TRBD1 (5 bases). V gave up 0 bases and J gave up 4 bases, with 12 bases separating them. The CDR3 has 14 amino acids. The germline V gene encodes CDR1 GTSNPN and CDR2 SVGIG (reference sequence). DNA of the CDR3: TGTGCCTGGAGTGTGTCAGGGTTTAGCACTGAAGCTTTCTTT. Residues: CAWSVSGFSTEAFF.

The CDR3 sequence: CASSPGTHYGYTF. CDR3 coding DNA: TGTGCCAGCAGTCCCGGGACTCACTATGGCTACACCTTC. This chain connects TRBV6-5 to TRBJ1-2, with D possibly matching TRBD1 (5 bases). V was trimmed by 5 bases and J by 3 bases, leaving 10 bases between them. The CDR3 totals 13 residues. The germline V gene encodes CDR1 MNHEY and CDR2 SVGAGI.

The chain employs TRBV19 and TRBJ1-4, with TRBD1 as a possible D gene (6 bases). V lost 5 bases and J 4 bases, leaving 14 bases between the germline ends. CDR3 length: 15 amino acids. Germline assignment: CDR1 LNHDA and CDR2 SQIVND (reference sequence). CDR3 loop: CASSPRGLGNEKLFF. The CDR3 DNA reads TGTGCCAGTAGTCCCAGGGGATTGGGTAATGAAAAACTGTTTTTT.

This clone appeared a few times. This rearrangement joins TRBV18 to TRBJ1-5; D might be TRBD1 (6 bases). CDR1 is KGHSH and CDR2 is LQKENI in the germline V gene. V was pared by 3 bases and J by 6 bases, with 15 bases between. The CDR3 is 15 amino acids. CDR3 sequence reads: CASSPLQGGGQPQHF. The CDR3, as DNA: TGTGCCAGCTCACCCTTACAGGGCGGCGGTCAGCCCCAGCATTTT. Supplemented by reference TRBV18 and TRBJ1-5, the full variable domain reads NAGVMQNPRHLVRRRGQEARLRCSPMKGHSHVYWYRQLPEEGLKFMVYLQKENIIDESGMPKERFSAEFPKEGPSILRIQQVVRGDSAAYFCASSPLQGGGQPQHFGDGTRLSIL.

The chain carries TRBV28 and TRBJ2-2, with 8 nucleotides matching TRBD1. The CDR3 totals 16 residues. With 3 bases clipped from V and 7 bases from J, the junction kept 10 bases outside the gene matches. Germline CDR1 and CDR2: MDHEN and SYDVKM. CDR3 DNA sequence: TGTGCCAGCAGTTTCGGGGCTACAGGGGGGAACGGGGAGCTGTTTTTT. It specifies CASSFGATGGNGELFF.

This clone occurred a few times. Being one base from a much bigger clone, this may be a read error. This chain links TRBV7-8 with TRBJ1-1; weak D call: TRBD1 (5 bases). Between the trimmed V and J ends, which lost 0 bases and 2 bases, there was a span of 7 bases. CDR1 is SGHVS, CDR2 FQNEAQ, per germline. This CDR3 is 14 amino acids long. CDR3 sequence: CASSLAQGNTEAFF. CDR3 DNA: TGTGCCAGCAGCTTAGCGCAGGGTAACACTGAAGCTTTCTTT.

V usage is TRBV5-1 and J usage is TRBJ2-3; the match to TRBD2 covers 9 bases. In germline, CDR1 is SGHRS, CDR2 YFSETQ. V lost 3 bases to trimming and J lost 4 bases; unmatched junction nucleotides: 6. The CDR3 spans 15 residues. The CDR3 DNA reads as TGCGCCAGCAGCTACGGGGGGACTAGCCCAGATACGCAGTATTTT. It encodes CASSYGGTSPDTQYF.

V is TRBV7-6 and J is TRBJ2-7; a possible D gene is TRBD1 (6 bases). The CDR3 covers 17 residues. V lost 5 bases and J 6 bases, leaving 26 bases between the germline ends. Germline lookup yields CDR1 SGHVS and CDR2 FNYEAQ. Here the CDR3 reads CASSSTAQGSAVFEQYF. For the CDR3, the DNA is TGTGCCAGCAGCAGCACAGCACAGGGATCTGCAGTTTTCGAGCAGTACTTC.

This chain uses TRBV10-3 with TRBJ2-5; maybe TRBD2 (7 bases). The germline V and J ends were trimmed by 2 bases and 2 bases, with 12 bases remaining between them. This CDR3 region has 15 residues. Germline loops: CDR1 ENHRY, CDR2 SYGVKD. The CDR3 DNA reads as TGTGCCATCAGTGAGAGAAGCGGGACACAAGAGACCCAGTACTTC. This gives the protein CAISERSGTQETQYF.